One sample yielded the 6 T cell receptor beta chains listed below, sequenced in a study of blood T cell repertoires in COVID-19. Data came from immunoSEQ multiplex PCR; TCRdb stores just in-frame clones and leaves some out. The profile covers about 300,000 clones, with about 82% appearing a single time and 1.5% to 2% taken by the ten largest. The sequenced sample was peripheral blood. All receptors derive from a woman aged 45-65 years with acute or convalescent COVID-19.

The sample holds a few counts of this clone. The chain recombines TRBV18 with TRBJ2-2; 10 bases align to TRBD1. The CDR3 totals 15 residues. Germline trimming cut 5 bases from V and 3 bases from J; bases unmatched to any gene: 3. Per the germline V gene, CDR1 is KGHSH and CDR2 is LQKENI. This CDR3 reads CASSSDRGYTGELFF. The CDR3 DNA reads TGTGCCAGCTCATCGGACAGGGGGTACACCGGGGAGCTGTTTTTT.

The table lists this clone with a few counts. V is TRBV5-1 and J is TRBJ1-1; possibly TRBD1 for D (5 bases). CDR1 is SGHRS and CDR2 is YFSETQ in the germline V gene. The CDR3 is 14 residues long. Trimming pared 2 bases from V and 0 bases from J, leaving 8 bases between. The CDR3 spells CASSFQGLNTEAFF. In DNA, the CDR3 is TGCGCCAGCAGCTTCCAGGGTCTGAACACTGAAGCTTTCTTT. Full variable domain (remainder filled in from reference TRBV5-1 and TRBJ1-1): KAGVTQTPRYLIKTRGQQVTLSCSPISGHRSVSWYQQTPGQGLQFLFEYFSETQRNKGNFPGRFSGRQFSNSRSEMNVSTLELGDSALYLCASSFQGLNTEAFFGQGTRLTVV.

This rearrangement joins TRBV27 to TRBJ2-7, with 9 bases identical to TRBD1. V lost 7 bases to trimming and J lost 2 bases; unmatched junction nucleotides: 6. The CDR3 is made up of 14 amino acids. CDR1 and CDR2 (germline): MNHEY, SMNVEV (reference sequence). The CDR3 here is CASTTDRGPYEQYF. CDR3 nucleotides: TGTGCCAGCACCACGGACAGGGGACCCTACGAGCAGTACTTC.

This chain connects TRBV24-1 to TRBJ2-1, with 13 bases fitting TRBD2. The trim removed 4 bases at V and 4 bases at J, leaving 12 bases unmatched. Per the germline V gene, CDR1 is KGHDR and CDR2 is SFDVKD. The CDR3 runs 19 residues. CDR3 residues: CATSEPPTPTSGRYNEQFF. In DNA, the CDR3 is TGTGCCACCAGTGAACCACCTACCCCGACTAGCGGGAGGTACAATGAGCAGTTCTTC.

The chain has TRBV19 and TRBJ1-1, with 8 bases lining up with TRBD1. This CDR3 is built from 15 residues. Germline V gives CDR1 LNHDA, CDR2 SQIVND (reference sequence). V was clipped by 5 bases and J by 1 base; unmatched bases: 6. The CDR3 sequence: CASSLGQDPNTEAFF. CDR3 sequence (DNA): TGTGCCAGTAGTTTGGGACAGGACCCGAACACTGAAGCTTTCTTT.

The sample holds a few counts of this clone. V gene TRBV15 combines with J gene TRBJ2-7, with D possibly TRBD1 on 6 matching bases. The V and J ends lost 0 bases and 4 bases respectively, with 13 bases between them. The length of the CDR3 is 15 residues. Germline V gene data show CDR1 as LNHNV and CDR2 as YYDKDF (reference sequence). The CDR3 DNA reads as TGTGCCACCAGCAGAGATTCGGGACACGGATACGAGCAGTACTTC. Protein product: CATSRDSGHGYEQYF. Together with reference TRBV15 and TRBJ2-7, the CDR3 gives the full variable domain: DAMVIQNPRYQVTQFGKPVTLSCSQTLNHNVMYWYQQKSSQAPKLLFHYYDKDFNNEADTPDNFQSRRPNTSFCFLDIRSPGLGDTAMYLCATSRDSGHGYEQYFGPGTRLTVT.